The present T cell receptor beta chain was sequenced within a study of blood T cells in healthy people across ages. In the case of this clonotype: Its antigen is still unknown.

A J-beta primer mix and a sample-barcoded 5' primer were used in a second PCR of roughly 6 to 12 cycles. TCRdb ran MiXCR on the 5' RACE reads and lists one entry per CDR3 protein. The sample includes around 1,000,000 distinct CDR3 sequences, less than 45% of them seen just once. This CDR3 is 15 amino acids long. V lost 6 bases and J lost 7; bases outside the gene matches: 14. Isolation yielded PBMCs, at least 7 million per sample, in every case. Study-wide results and caveats: With age, beta diversity per million T cells declined roughly linearly, significantly by roughly 40. Aged donors had fewer naive CD4+ cells and lower diversity than long-lived donors.

Sequenced input: blood. The chain couples TRBV12-3 or TRBV12-4 to TRBJ2-7, with 8 bases matching TRBD2. The sequence was obtained from a young man in good health. The CDR3 sequence: CASSPLAGHRGEQYF. As DNA, the CDR3 is TGTGCCAGCAGCCCCTTAGCGGGGCATCGGGGTGAGCAGTACTTC.